The 15 T cell receptor beta chains below all came from one sample that was sequenced in a study of vaccination and CD4 T cells after COVID-19. The antigens for these receptors are not known. Treatment indicated: roughly 11-day PBMC culture with coronavirus spike peptide pools or control peptides (ViraFEST assay). Before the COVID-19 pandemic (2011-2018), CD4+ T cells were obtained from the unexposed donor. Cultured CD4+ T-cell DNA underwent Oncomine TCR Beta short-read sequencing. One entry per CDR3 protein results from TCRdb running MiXCR on the PCR reads. The repertoire includes roughly 7,700 distinct CDR3 sequences, roughly 53% of them detected once, and 9.5% to 15% sits in the top ten. Sequenced sample: CD4+ T cells from blood, cultured in vitro. The receptors come from a human donor in good health.

The genes are TRBV20-1 and TRBJ1-1; D is uncertain. The CDR3 runs 14 residues. Germline CDR1 DFQATT, CDR2 SNEGSKA (reference sequence). V lost 0 bases and J lost 4, with 12 bases in between. In DNA, the CDR3 is TGCAGTGCTAGAGATTGGGGTCTCGGCACTGAAGCTTTCTTT. It codes for CSARDWGLGTEAFF.

This chain connects TRBV10-3 to TRBJ1-1; no firm D call. V shed 4 bases and J shed 2 bases, with 23 bases lying between them. Germline CDR1 reads ENHRY; CDR2 reads SYGVKD. The CDR3 contains 18 residues. The DNA of the CDR3 is TGTGCCATCAGTGCGTCTCTTTCGGTGGGCAGCAAAAACACTGAAGCTTTCTTT. This encodes CAISASLSVGSKNTEAFF.

This sequence joins TRBV6-1 and TRBJ1-2; no clear D. The V end lost 8 bases, the J end lost 1 base, and 11 bases lay between the germline ends. CDR3 length: 13 residues. Germline CDR1 is MNHNS and CDR2 is SASEGT. DNA of the CDR3: TGTGCCAGCGGGCGATCCTTTAACTATGGCTACACCTTC. Translation gives CASGRSFNYGYTF.

This clonotype was observed a few times. This chain joins TRBV24-1 and TRBJ1-5, with 9 nucleotides matching TRBD1. CDR3 length: 17 amino acids. The V segment lost 8 bases and the J segment 2 bases; nucleotides outside the gene matches: 12. CDR1 and CDR2 from the germline V gene are KGHDR and SFDVKD. The CDR3, as DNA: TGTGCCACCATCACAGGGGGCTCGGAGTACGGCAATCAGCCCCAGCATTTT. Protein: CATITGGSEYGNQPQHF.

V is TRBV11-2 and J is TRBJ2-7; 7 nucleotides match TRBD1. This CDR3 has 15 residues. Germline lookup yields CDR1 SGHAT and CDR2 FQNNGV. V gave up 5 bases and J gave up 3 bases; unmatched junction bases: 10. CDR3 in amino acids: CASSRDRVQVYEQYF. CDR3 sequence (DNA): TGTGCCAGCAGCCGCGACAGGGTCCAGGTCTACGAGCAGTACTTC.

The rearrangement uses TRBV19 and TRBJ1-1, with D possibly TRBD1 on 5 matching bases. The germline CDR1 and CDR2 sequences are LNHDA and SQIVND (reference sequence). The CDR3 runs 14 residues. The V gene lost 3 bases and the J gene lost 1 base, with 9 bases spanning the gap. The CDR3 sequence is CASSILGANTEAFF. In nucleotides, the CDR3 is TGTGCCAGTAGTATTTTAGGGGCGAACACTGAAGCTTTCTTT.

The chain uses TRBV3-1 and TRBJ2-2; D remains unclear. Trimming removed 4 bases at V and 4 bases at J, with 4 bases between. The CDR3 spans 12 residues. From germline, CDR1 is LGHDT and CDR2 YNNKEL (reference sequence). DNA for the CDR3: TGTGCCAGCAGCCCACTCACCGGGGAGCTGTTTTTT. This encodes CASSPLTGELFF.

This clonotype has just a few counts. The rearrangement links TRBV12-3 or TRBV12-4 to TRBJ1-2; 7 positions match TRBD1. The length of the CDR3 is 13 residues. V shed 6 bases and J 7 bases; nucleotides not matched to a gene: 8. CDR3 loop: CASSDAGGAGYTF. CDR3 bases: TGTGCCAGCAGCGATGCAGGGGGGGCTGGCTACACCTTC.

The J gene is TRBJ1-1, the V gene TRBV12-5, with D tentatively TRBD1 (6 bases). This CDR3 has 15 amino acids. The germline gives CDR1 LGHNT, CDR2 FRNRAP. Deletions cut 6 bases from V and 0 bases from J, with 14 bases between. The CDR3 sequence: CASGLGASMNTEAFF. The CDR3 region has the DNA TGTGCTAGTGGCCTGGGGGCCTCCATGAACACTGAAGCTTTCTTT.

J is TRBJ1-3 and V is TRBV6-1; no reliable D call. V gave up 5 bases and J gave up 2 bases, with 1 base separating them. This CDR3 comprises 11 residues. The germline V gene has CDR1 MNHNS and CDR2 SASEGT. In DNA form, the CDR3 reads TGTGCCAGCAGTACTGGAAACACCATATATTTT. This codes for CASSTGNTIYF.

The chain employs TRBV10-1 and TRBJ1-1; D perhaps matches TRBD1 (6 bases). From germline, CDR1 is WNHNN and CDR2 SYGVQD (reference sequence). The CDR3 is 14 residues long. Trimming took off 7 bases at V and 3 bases at J, with 15 bases between the two ends. The DNA of the CDR3 is TGCGCCAGCAAGAAAACAACAGGGTACACTGAAGCTTTCTTT. Translating it yields CASKKTTGYTEAFF.

The rearrangement joins TRBV6-2 or TRBV6-3 to TRBJ1-2; no definite D call. The CDR3 is made up of 15 amino acids. V was shortened by 6 bases and J by 2 bases, with 16 bases between the two germline ends. Per the germline V gene, CDR1 is MNHEY and CDR2 is SVGEGT. The CDR3: CASSPFPPVNYGYTF. CDR3 in DNA: TGTGCCAGCAGCCCTTTCCCCCCGGTGAACTATGGCTACACCTTC.

This clonotype was counted a single time. The V gene is TRBV11-2, the J gene TRBJ2-5; no definite D call. The germline V and J ends were trimmed by 5 bases and 3 bases, with 28 bases remaining between them. Germline V gene sequence: CDR1 SGHAT, CDR2 FQNNGV. The CDR3 spans 19 residues. CDR3 bases: TGTGCCAGCAGCCGACGGCAGATCCGTACGATTCGCGAAAAAGAGACCCAGTACTTC. Its translation: CASSRRQIRTIREKETQYF.

Only a few counts were recorded for this clonotype. V and J are TRBV25-1 and TRBJ1-2, with D unresolved. Germline V gives CDR1 MGHDK, CDR2 SYGVNS. V lost 4 bases and J lost 10, with 13 bases in between. The CDR3 spans 12 residues. CDR3 in amino acids: CASSGDWMAYTF. The CDR3, as DNA: TGTGCCAGCAGTGGGGATTGGATGGCCTACACCTTC.

The chain carries TRBV11-2 and TRBJ2-7; D uncertain. This CDR3 is built from 14 residues. Trimming took off 1 base at V and 2 bases at J, with 9 bases between the two ends. Germline V gene lookup returns CDR1 SGHAT and CDR2 FQNNGV. The CDR3 coding sequence is TGTGCCAGCAGCTTAGGACGTCAAGCCTACGAGCAGTACTTC. Amino acids: CASSLGRQAYEQYF.